This T cell receptor (beta chain) was captured in a study of blood T cells in healthy people across ages. V lost 3 bases, J lost 9 bases, and 2 bases stayed unmatched. This CDR3 is built from 12 residues. With a J-beta primer mix and a sample-barcoded 5' primer, a second PCR ran roughly 6 to 11 cycles. TCRdb called the 5' RACE reads again in MiXCR, with one record for every CDR3 protein. Of about 600,000 distinct CDR3 sequences in the sample, under 55% are singletons; the top ten hold 20% to 25%. This rearrangement joins TRBV12-3 or TRBV12-4 to TRBJ2-1; 7 bases are a match to TRBD2. The source is an elderly man in good health. The sample taken for sequencing was blood. CDR3 in amino acids: CASSFGGTEQFF. The DNA of the CDR3 is TGTGCCAGCAGTTTCGGGGGGACTGAGCAGTTCTTC.